This TCR beta chain is from a study of blood T cell repertoires in COVID-19. Overall study: The origin of the acute and convalescent COVID-19 samples was the United States, Italy and Spain. T cells, B-cell-depleted T cells, or PBMCs supplied cDNA or gDNA.

The ends were cut back, 4 bases at V and 4 bases at J, with 16 bases in the middle. Germline CDR1 and CDR2: MNHEY and SMNVEV (reference sequence). This CDR3 is 15 amino acids long. Assay used: immunoSEQ multiplex PCR; TCRdb lists only in-frame clones, some missing. The top ten hold 8% to 10% of the sample, which has around 7,000 clones, around 89% seen once. Sample: peripheral blood. The chain employs TRBV27 and TRBJ1-1; perhaps TRBD1 as D (5 bases). The TCR comes from a human donor in a cohort sampled during active COVID-19. The donor label of this sample is uncertain. CDR3: CASSYFQGWGTEAFF. The CDR3 nucleotides are TGTGCCAGCAGTTACTTCCAGGGATGGGGCACTGAAGCTTTCTTT.